This T cell receptor beta chain was recorded in a study of CD8 T cells in ankylosing spondylitis. Study-wide points: The study identified a TCR beta motif of about eight highly homologous variants that appeared characteristic of ankylosing spondylitis blood. There was reportedly significant enrichment of clones that were disease-linked in matched ankylosing spondylitis synovial fluid. Clones linked to the disease showed a CD8+ phenotype. They occurred at relatively low frequencies in peripheral blood.

Germline V gene data show CDR1 as MNHEY and CDR2 as SVGEGT. V was clipped by 2 bases and J by 4 bases, with 8 bases between them. This CDR3 spans 13 amino acids. Libraries of TCR beta came from quantitative 5'-RACE with molecular barcodes. TCRdb reprocessed the 5' RACE reads via MiXCR and lists one record per CDR3 protein. The table records approximately 90,000 distinct CDR3 sequences, about 8.5% of them present only once. This clonotype was found many times. Its target is unknown. This TCR was sampled from a male donor with ankylosing spondylitis or in good health (not recorded which). The sample comprised blood, either unsorted or a sorted T cell fraction (not recorded which). The chain recombines TRBV6-2 or TRBV6-3 with TRBJ2-5; no definite D call. This chain's CDR3 is CASSYESSETQYF. CDR3 bases: TGTGCCAGCAGTTACGAATCGTCAGAGACCCAGTACTTC.